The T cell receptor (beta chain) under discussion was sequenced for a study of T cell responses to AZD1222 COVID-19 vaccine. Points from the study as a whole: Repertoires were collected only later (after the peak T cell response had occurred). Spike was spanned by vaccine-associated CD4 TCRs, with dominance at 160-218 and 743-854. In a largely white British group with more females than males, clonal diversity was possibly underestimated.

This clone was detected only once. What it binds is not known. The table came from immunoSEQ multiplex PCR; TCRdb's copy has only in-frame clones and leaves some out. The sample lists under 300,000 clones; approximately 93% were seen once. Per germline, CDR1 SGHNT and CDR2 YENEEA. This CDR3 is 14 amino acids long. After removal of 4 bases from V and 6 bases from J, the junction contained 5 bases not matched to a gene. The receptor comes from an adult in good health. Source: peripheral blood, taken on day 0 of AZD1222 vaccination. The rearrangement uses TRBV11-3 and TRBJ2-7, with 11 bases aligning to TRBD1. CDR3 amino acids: CASSSGQGAGEQYF. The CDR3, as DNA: TGTGCCAGCAGCTCTGGACAGGGGGCCGGCGAGCAGTACTTC.